Shown below are 6 T cell receptor beta chains from a single sample sequenced in a study of T cells in Graves' hyperthyroidism and ophthalmopathy. Amplified TCR beta CDR3 regions came from RNA transcripts. During a first-round RT-PCR of the TCR CDR3, the HTBI primer set was used. In TCRdb, the multiplex PCR reads were re-called with MiXCR into one record per CDR3 protein. The sample holds about 59,000 distinct CDR3 sequences, approximately 57% seen once. The sample taken for sequencing was blood. The source is a woman aged 55-69 years with Graves' ophthalmopathy.

This sequence joins TRBV7-3 and TRBJ2-5; possibly TRBD2 for D (7 bases). CDR3 length: 14 residues. Germline loops: CDR1 SGHTA, CDR2 FQGTGA. Trimming pared 0 bases from V and 5 bases from J, leaving 10 bases between. CDR3 residues: CASSLTGGLETQYF. CDR3 nucleotides: TGTGCCAGCAGCTTAACCGGGGGGCTCGAGACCCAGTACTTC.

This chain links TRBV6-1 with TRBJ1-2, with 7 bases matching TRBD1. V lost 3 bases to trimming and J lost 8 bases; unmatched junction nucleotides: 6. The CDR3 runs 13 residues. Germline assignment: CDR1 MNHNS and CDR2 SASEGT. The CDR3 DNA reads as TGTGCCAGCAGTGATCGACAGGGTTCGGGCTACACCTTC. Protein: CASSDRQGSGYTF.

For the CDR3, the DNA is TGTGCCAGCAGTGGGAAGGGTTCCTACGAGCAGTACTTC. Its translation: CASSGKGSYEQYF. The J gene is TRBJ2-7, the V gene TRBV6-1; D is uncertain. The ends were cut back, 4 bases at V and 1 base at J, with 8 bases in the middle. This CDR3 is 13 amino acids long. Germline CDR1 is MNHNS and CDR2 is SASEGT.

The J gene is TRBJ2-5, the V gene TRBV9, with 7 bases identical to TRBD2. With 0 bases clipped from V and 5 bases from J, the junction kept 4 bases outside the gene matches. The length of the CDR3 is 14 residues. Germline-derived CDR1 and CDR2 are SGDLS and YYNGEE. The CDR3: CASSVAGGWETQYF. In DNA form, the CDR3 reads TGTGCCAGCAGCGTAGCGGGGGGATGGGAGACCCAGTACTTC.

This chain links TRBV29-1 with TRBJ2-1; 8 bases map to TRBD2. The CDR3 loop spans 13 amino acids. CDR1 and CDR2 from the germline V gene are SQVTM and ANQGSEA. CDR3 residues: CSVDGGEYNEQFF. The CDR3 DNA reads as TGCAGTGTCGACGGGGGGGAGTACAATGAGCAGTTCTTC.

This clonotype was seen repeatedly, ten times or more. The chain is built from TRBV6-5 and TRBJ2-5; tentatively, D is TRBD2 (7 bases). V was shortened by 5 bases and J by 0 bases, with 19 bases between the two germline ends. Germline values: CDR1 MNHEY, CDR2 SVGAGI. The CDR3 loop spans 17 amino acids. CDR3 in amino acids: CASSRGGRGWDQETQYF. Written as DNA, the CDR3 is TGTGCCAGCAGTAGGGGGGGGCGGGGATGGGACCAAGAGACCCAGTACTTC.